This passage covers 9 T cell receptor beta chains from one sample sequenced in a study of T cells after posttransplantation cyclophosphamide. Libraries were prepared by immunoSEQ multiplex PCR; TCRdb keeps only in-frame clonotypes and omits some of them. The sample lists about 24,000 clones; about 82% were seen once. The sample taken for sequencing was PBMCs. The receptors stem from a woman aged 60-70 years with a blood cancer, CMV-positive, and with a related stem cell donor.

The chain links TRBV27 to TRBJ2-5; 8 nucleotides line up with TRBD1. The J segment lost 4 bases and the V segment lost 0 bases, leaving 7 bases of the junction unmatched. The germline V gene has CDR1 MNHEY and CDR2 SMNVEV (reference sequence). There are 16 residues in the CDR3. The CDR3 reads CASSLSMGRGLETQYF. The CDR3 DNA reads TGTGCCAGCAGTTTATCGATGGGCAGGGGGCTAGAGACCCAGTACTTC.

Here the CDR3 DNA reads TGTGCCAGCAGTCTCAGGGGACAGAGAGCTTTCTTT. It yields the protein CASSLRGQRAFF. The chain has TRBV2 and TRBJ1-1; 7 positions agree with TRBD1. V trimming: 5 bases; J trimming: 10 bases; junction bases outside the gene matches: 7. Germline CDR1 and CDR2: SNHLY and FYNNEI. The CDR3 has 12 amino acids.

The rearrangement uses TRBV19 and TRBJ2-2; 10 nucleotides agree with TRBD2. The CDR3 is 18 residues long. Germline V gene sequence: CDR1 LNHDA, CDR2 SQIVND (reference sequence). The J segment lost 4 bases and the V segment lost 7 bases, leaving 15 bases of the junction unmatched. The CDR3 nucleotides are TGTGCCAGTAACCCGAAGGCTAGCGGGAGCTTAAGCACCGGGGAGCTGTTTTTT. Translating it yields CASNPKASGSLSTGELFF.

V and J are TRBV7-2 and TRBJ1-1; perhaps TRBD1 as D (6 bases). CDR3 size: 15 residues. Germline V gene data show CDR1 as SGHTA and CDR2 as FQGNSA. Trimming took off 5 bases at V and 1 base at J, with 14 bases between the two ends. DNA for the CDR3: TGTGCCAGCAGCGCCCGACAGGAGCCGAACACTGAAGCTTTCTTT. Protein sequence: CASSARQEPNTEAFF.

The rearrangement uses TRBV4-1 and TRBJ2-1; 11 bases align to TRBD2. Per germline, CDR1 MGHRA and CDR2 YSYEKL. V lost 1 base and J lost 2; bases outside the gene matches: 7. The CDR3 is 18 amino acids. CDR3 residues: CASSQGASGRFPYNEQFF. DNA of the CDR3: TGCGCCAGCAGCCAAGGGGCTAGCGGGAGGTTTCCCTACAATGAGCAGTTCTTC.

This clone has a handful of counts. The V and J genes are TRBV2 and TRBJ2-1; 10 bases match TRBD2. The CDR3 is made up of 16 amino acids. V was pared by 4 bases and J by 1 base, with 4 bases of the junction left unmatched. Per germline, CDR1 SNHLY and CDR2 FYNNEI. The CDR3 region is CASSALSGRSYNEQFF. The CDR3 nucleotides read TGTGCCAGCAGTGCGCTTAGCGGGAGGTCCTACAATGAGCAGTTCTTC.

The chain has TRBV9 and TRBJ1-2; no clear D gene. Trimming took off 1 base at V and 7 bases at J, with 11 bases between the two ends. The CDR3 sequence is 13 residues long. The germline V gene encodes CDR1 SGDLS and CDR2 YYNGEE. Written as DNA, the CDR3 is TGTGCCAGCAGCGTACCCCTTTCGGGTGGCTACACCTTC. This codes for CASSVPLSGGYTF.

V usage is TRBV9 and J usage is TRBJ2-1, with 8 bases matching TRBD1. There are 14 residues in the CDR3. Germline V gene sequence: CDR1 SGDLS, CDR2 YYNGEE. The junction had 12 bases not matched to a gene; V was cut back by 6 bases and J by 10 bases. The CDR3 coding sequence is TGTGCCAGCACCATTTCACCACAGGGGGAAGAGCAGTTCTTC. Amino acid sequence: CASTISPQGEEQFF.

This chain uses TRBV30 with TRBJ2-2, with D unclear. Germline CDR1 and CDR2: GTSNPN and SVGIG (reference sequence). CDR3 length equals 13 residues. Trimming took off 3 bases at V and 0 bases at J, with 5 bases between the two ends. CDR3 amino acids: CAWSLANTGELFF. Here the CDR3 DNA reads TGTGCCTGGAGCCTAGCGAACACCGGGGAGCTGTTTTTT. The full variable domain, its missing parts supplied by reference TRBV30 and TRBJ2-2, is SQTIHQWPATLVQPVGSPLSLECTVEGTSNPNLYWYRQAAGRGLQLLFYSVGIGQISSEVPQNLSASRPQDRQFILSSKKLLLSDSGFYLCAWSLANTGELFFGEGSRLTVL.